This entry is about one T cell receptor beta chain. Per the germline V gene, CDR1 is SGHTA and CDR2 is FQGNSA. This CDR3 has 14 amino acids. V lost 8 bases and J lost 0, with 13 bases in between. These data belong to a study of cytomegalovirus exposure and HLA in healthy donors. The primer mix had 60 Vbeta and 13 Jbeta primers. Data came from immunoSEQ multiplex PCR; TCRdb stores just in-frame clones and leaves some out. The sample has more than 85,000 clones, 75% to 90% seen once; the top ten hold 2.5% to 3%. The source of this sequence is a man between 35 and 55 years old in good health and CMV-seronegative. The chain joins TRBV7-2 to TRBJ1-2, with D perhaps TRBD1 (5 bases). The sequencing sample was made of PBMCs. The CDR3 protein is CASARGGTNYGYTF. The CDR3 DNA reads as TGTGCCAGCGCCCGGGGGGGGACTAACTATGGCTACACCTTC.